These T cell receptor beta chains were read from a single sample in a study of T cells in Graves' hyperthyroidism and ophthalmopathy. TCRdb reprocessed the multiplex PCR reads with MiXCR, giving one entry per CDR3 protein. Here the sample spans 300,000 to 450,000 distinct CDR3 sequences, roughly 15% being singletons. Sequencing used blood. Receptors originate from a woman aged 25 to 39 with Graves' ophthalmopathy. The CDR3 runs from the conserved cysteine through the conserved F or W. A D gene is named only where the DNA matches it firmly. Size values are once, few and many counts, or a class for expanded clones, and some rows have none.

cdr3_aa,cdr3_nt,clone_size,j_call,v_call,d_call
CASSQGYQETQYF,TGTGCCAGCAGCCAGGGGTACCAAGAGACCCAGTACTTC,many,TRBJ2-5,TRBV12-3/TRBV12-4,.
CASSLIAEPYQETQYF,TGTGCCAGCAGCTTAATAGCGGAGCCGTACCAAGAGACCCAGTACTTC,many,TRBJ2-5,TRBV7-8,.
CSARLQRQFF,TGCAGTGCCCGGCTCCAGAGGCAGTTCTTC,many,TRBJ2-1,TRBV20-1,.
CASSLVGPTDTQYF,TGTGCCAGCAGCTTGGTGGGCCCCACAGATACGCAGTATTTT,few,TRBJ2-3,TRBV5-6,.
CASSETSGTDTQYF,TGTGCCAGCAGTGAAACTAGCGGTACAGATACGCAGTATTTT,many,TRBJ2-3,TRBV2,TRBD2
CASSHGKASTDTQYF,TGTGCCAGCTCCCACGGGAAGGCTAGCACAGATACGCAGTATTTT,many,TRBJ2-3,TRBV28,.
CASSEGQGHVNTEAFF,TGTGCCAGCAGTGAAGGACAGGGACATGTGAACACTGAAGCTTTCTTT,many,TRBJ1-1,TRBV2,TRBD1
CSARDRATGAFF,TGCAGTGCTAGAGATCGGGCAACAGGAGCTTTCTTT,.,TRBJ1-1,TRBV20-1,.
CASSSVLGKFQKLFF,TGTGCCAGCAGCTCAGTATTAGGGAAGTTCCAAAAACTGTTTTTT,many,TRBJ1-4,TRBV11-2,.
CASSQELTRGFNNSPLHF,TGTGCCAGCAGCCAAGAACTGACCCGGGGTTTCAATAATTCACCCCTCCACTTT,few,TRBJ1-6,TRBV4-2,.
CASSLGTGGQVYGYTF,TGTGCCAGCAGCTTAGGGACAGGGGGCCAGGTCTATGGCTACACCTTC,many,TRBJ1-2,TRBV13,TRBD1
CATNSGRALNEQFF,TGTGCCACAAATAGCGGGAGGGCCCTCAATGAGCAGTTCTTC,.,TRBJ2-1,TRBV15,TRBD2
CASSPSIGENGVNTEAFF,TGTGCCAGCAGTCCTTCCATCGGGGAGAATGGAGTGAACACTGAAGCTTTCTTT,many,TRBJ1-1,TRBV27,.
CASSSGGAATGELFF,TGTGCCAGCAGCTCCGGGGGGGCTGCTACCGGGGAGCTGTTTTTT,many,TRBJ2-2,TRBV7-6,TRBD2
CSASSGTGREQYF,TGCAGTGCTAGCTCCGGGACAGGGCGAGAGCAGTACTTC,many,TRBJ2-7,TRBV20-1,TRBD1
CASSVFGSELFF,TGTGCCAGCAGTGTCTTCGGGTCCGAGCTGTTTTTT,many,TRBJ2-2,TRBV2,.
CASSGGESSYNEQFF,TGTGCCAGCAGCGGGGGGGAAAGCTCCTACAATGAGCAGTTCTTC,.,TRBJ2-1,TRBV9,.
CASSQLDSGELFF,TGTGCCAGCAGCCAATTGGACTCCGGGGAGCTGTTTTTT,many,TRBJ2-2,TRBV3-1,.
CASSYGAGGRQETQYF,TGTGCCAGCAGTTACGGTGCGGGGGGCCGGCAAGAGACCCAGTACTTC,few,TRBJ2-5,TRBV6-5,TRBD2
CASSPRGPHSPLHF,TGTGCCAGCAGCCCACGGGGTCCACATTCACCCCTCCACTTT,many,TRBJ1-6,TRBV3-1,.
CASSQGGKTQYF,TGTGCCAGCAGCCAAGGAGGAAAGACCCAGTACTTC,many,TRBJ2-5,TRBV3-1,.
CASTKDGTGDNEQFF,TGCGCCAGCACGAAGGACGGGACAGGGGACAATGAGCAGTTCTTC,many,TRBJ2-1,TRBV5-1,TRBD1
CASSEALGGTDTQYF,TGTGCCAGCAGTGAAGCGCTCGGTGGCACAGATACGCAGTATTTT,many,TRBJ2-3,TRBV2,.
CASSLWGPETQYF,TGTGCCAGCAGCTTATGGGGTCCTGAGACCCAGTACTTC,.,TRBJ2-5,TRBV7-9,.
CASSPGLSYEQFF,TGTGCCAGCAGCCCCGGGCTCTCTTATGAGCAGTTCTTC,many,TRBJ2-1,TRBV7-3,.
CASSQPPGTGETQYF,TGTGCCAGCAGCCAACCCCCCGGGACTGGGGAGACCCAGTACTTC,.,TRBJ2-5,TRBV12-3/TRBV12-4,.
CSAREAALPEYF,TGCAGTGCTAGAGAGGCGGCCCTCCCTGAGTACTTC,many,TRBJ2-5,TRBV20-1,.
CASSPVERTEAFF,TGTGCCAGCTCACCCGTGGAGAGGACTGAAGCTTTCTTT,many,TRBJ1-1,TRBV18,.
CAIPSQGGYTF,TGTGCCATACCCTCCCAGGGCGGCTACACCTTC,.,TRBJ1-2,TRBV7-8,.
CASSGGTSVTETQYF,TGTGCCAGCAGCGGCGGGACTAGCGTCACAGAGACCCAGTACTTC,.,TRBJ2-5,TRBV7-6,TRBD2
CASSPGQIQPRNEKLFF,TGTGCCAGCAGCCCCGGACAGATCCAGCCAAGAAATGAAAAACTGTTTTTT,many,TRBJ1-4,TRBV11-2,.
CASGWTDTQYF,TGTGCCAGCGGATGGACAGATACGCAGTATTTT,many,TRBJ2-3,TRBV12-3/TRBV12-4,.
CASSSISTSYEQYF,TGTGCCAGCAGCTCCATAAGTACATCCTACGAGCAGTACTTC,.,TRBJ2-7,TRBV5-4,.
CASRRQGGAYEQYF,TGTGCCAGCAGGCGACAGGGAGGAGCCTACGAGCAGTACTTC,many,TRBJ2-7,TRBV27,.
CASTPLPGHETQYF,TGTGCCAGCACCCCCCTGCCTGGACACGAGACCCAGTACTTC,many,TRBJ2-5,TRBV6-1,.
CASSLFGVGGMNTEAFF,TGTGCCAGCAGTTTATTTGGAGTAGGGGGGATGAACACTGAAGCTTTCTTT,.,TRBJ1-1,TRBV27,.
CASSLAGGETQYF,TGTGCCAGCAGCTTAGCGGGGGGGGAGACCCAGTACTTC,many,TRBJ2-5,TRBV7-2,TRBD2
CASRAGFEPCNEQFF,TGTGCCAGCAGAGCAGGGTTTGAACCCTGCAATGAGCAGTTCTTC,few,TRBJ2-1,TRBV12-3/TRBV12-4,.
CASSLKLDSPWTEQFF,TGTGCTAGCAGCTTAAAGCTAGACAGTCCTTGGACGGAGCAGTTCTTC,many,TRBJ2-1,TRBV7-7,.
CASSLVAGSSYNSPLHF,TGTGCCAGCAGCTTAGTGGCAGGGAGCTCCTATAATTCACCCCTCCACTTT,.,TRBJ1-6,TRBV7-9,.
CATSRDAGYEQYF,TGTGCCACCAGCAGGGATGCAGGGTACGAGCAGTACTTC,many,TRBJ2-7,TRBV15,.